These 32 T cell receptor beta chains share one sample of origin, sequenced in a study of blood T cell repertoires in COVID-19. Assay: immunoSEQ multiplex PCR; the TCRdb copy retains only in-frame clones and omits some. This sample has around 58,000 clones; roughly 85% occur once, and the top ten carry 40% to 55%. The material sequenced was peripheral blood. These TCRs come from a woman between 55 and 75 years old with COVID-19, enrolled during active disease.

The gene calls are TRBV6-5 and TRBJ1-3; TRBD1 matches at 10 bases. The CDR3 is 14 amino acids. V lost 10 bases to trimming and J lost 3 bases; unmatched junction nucleotides: 6. Per the germline V gene, CDR1 is MNHEY and CDR2 is SVGAGI. The CDR3 loop reads CATLTGGIGNTIYF. Written as DNA, the CDR3 is TGTGCCACCTTGACAGGGGGCATTGGAAACACCATATATTTT.

This sequence joins TRBV5-1 and TRBJ2-1; TRBD2 might be the D (5 bases). V shed 7 bases and J shed 1 base, with 15 bases lying between them. The CDR3 sequence is 15 residues long. CDR1 is SGHRS and CDR2 is YFSETQ in the germline V gene. CDR3 region: CASSPGGYSYNEQFF. CDR3 nucleotides: TGCGCCAGCTCCCCAGGCGGGTATTCCTACAATGAGCAGTTCTTC.

As concerns this clone: The sample has other DNA sequences that encode this CDR3 too. The V call is TRBV29-1, the J call TRBJ2-7, with D tentatively TRBD1 (6 bases). The V end was cut by 6 bases, the J end by 1 base, with 13 bases between. CDR1 is SQVTM, CDR2 ANQGSEA, per germline. This CDR3 is built from 13 residues. CDR3 in amino acids: CSVLTGPSYEQYF. As DNA, the CDR3 is TGCAGCGTCCTGACAGGACCTTCCTACGAGCAGTACTTC.

The chain uses TRBV18 and TRBJ1-1; perhaps TRBD1 as D (6 bases). The germline V gene has CDR1 KGHSH and CDR2 LQKENI. The CDR3 spans 15 residues. Between the trimmed V and J ends, which lost 2 bases and 2 bases, there was a span of 12 bases. CDR3 in amino acids: CASSPAQGQNTEAFF. In DNA form, the CDR3 reads TGTGCCAGCTCACCAGCCCAGGGACAAAACACTGAAGCTTTCTTT.

The V call is TRBV28, the J call TRBJ1-5; a weak D match, TRBD1 (6 bases). This CDR3 comprises 15 residues. Trimming removed 5 bases at V and 7 bases at J, with 18 bases between. CDR1 and CDR2 from the germline V gene are MDHEN and SYDVKM. CDR3 region: CASSGDTGIRQPQHF. In DNA, the CDR3 is TGTGCCAGCAGTGGCGACACAGGGATTCGCCAGCCCCAGCATTTT. Looking up the rest from reference TRBV28 and TRBJ1-5 gives the full variable domain: DVKVTQSSRYLVKRTGEKVFLECVQDMDHENMFWYRQDPGLGLRLIYFSYDVKMKEKGDIPEGYSVSREKKERFSLILESASTNQTSMYLCASSGDTGIRQPQHFGDGTRLSIL.

For the CDR3, the DNA is TGTGCCAGTAGTCATAAACCGGACTACCTAGAGCCGTACGAGCAGTACTTC. It encodes CASSHKPDYLEPYEQYF. This rearrangement joins TRBV19 to TRBJ2-7; D is perhaps TRBD2 (6 bases). V lost 5 bases and J 4 bases, leaving 24 bases between the germline ends. This CDR3 is built from 17 residues. Germline V gives CDR1 LNHDA, CDR2 SQIVND (reference sequence).

This chain links TRBV6-2 or TRBV6-3 with TRBJ2-7, with D maybe TRBD1 (6 bases). Germline-derived CDR1 and CDR2 are MNHEY and SVGEGT. V lost 5 bases to trimming and J lost 1 base, with 15 bases between them. The CDR3 consists of 15 residues. The CDR3 spells CASSNLLQGSYEQYF. In DNA form, the CDR3 reads TGTGCCAGCAGTAACCTCCTACAGGGTTCCTACGAGCAGTACTTC.

V gene TRBV4-1 combines with J gene TRBJ2-1; 8 bases match TRBD1. V trimming: 2 bases; J trimming: 4 bases; junction bases outside the gene matches: 10. Looked up from germline, CDR1 is MGHRA and CDR2 is YSYEKL. The CDR3 has 17 residues. CDR3 sequence: CASSQRQGRGVYNEQFF. In nucleotides, the CDR3 is TGCGCCAGCAGCCAAAGACAGGGGAGAGGTGTTTACAATGAGCAGTTCTTC.

The V gene is TRBV19, the J gene TRBJ1-1; weak D call: TRBD1 (5 bases). Trimming shortened V by 10 bases and J by 4 bases, and 19 bases separated the two germline ends. This CDR3 is built from 14 residues. CDR1 is LNHDA and CDR2 is SQIVND in the germline V gene (reference sequence). CDR3 coding DNA: TGTGCCACCTCAGTACGCCGGGGGGGCACTGAAGCTTTCTTT. Translated: CATSVRRGGTEAFF.

The gene calls are TRBV5-1 and TRBJ2-1, with TRBD2 matching 13 bases. The CDR3 sequence is 17 residues long. The V gene's germline CDR1 is SGHRS and CDR2 YFSETQ. V lost 1 base, J lost 4 bases, and 5 bases stayed unmatched. CDR3 nucleotide sequence: TGCGCCAGCAGCTTGCGACTAGCGGGGGGTCGATACAATGAGCAGTTCTTC. Residues: CASSLRLAGGRYNEQFF.

The V and J genes are TRBV10-2 and TRBJ1-5, with 9 bases identical to TRBD1. The V and J ends lost 8 bases and 6 bases, in that order; junction bases with no gene match: 11. Germline CDR1 is WSHSY and CDR2 is SAAADI. The length of the CDR3 is 15 residues. CDR3 protein: CASYPGTGSSQPQHF. The CDR3 DNA reads TGCGCCAGCTACCCCGGGACAGGGTCTAGTCAGCCCCAGCATTTT.

The V and J genes are TRBV28 and TRBJ1-6, with 9 bases identical to TRBD1. Per the germline V gene, CDR1 is MDHEN and CDR2 is SYDVKM. The CDR3 covers 14 residues. Trimming removed 4 bases from V and 7 bases from J; junction bases left unmatched: 2. CDR3 sequence: CASSWDRDNSPLHF. The CDR3 bases are TGTGCCAGCAGTTGGGACAGGGACAATTCACCCCTCCACTTT. Full variable domain (missing parts from reference TRBV28 and TRBJ1-6): DVKVTQSSRYLVKRTGEKVFLECVQDMDHENMFWYRQDPGLGLRLIYFSYDVKMKEKGDIPEGYSVSREKKERFSLILESASTNQTSMYLCASSWDRDNSPLHFGNGTRLTVT.

The chain combines TRBV7-2 with TRBJ2-7, with TRBD1 matching 8 bases. Germline V CDR1 and CDR2: SGHTA, FQGNSA. The CDR3 totals 15 residues. The V gene end was trimmed by 1 base and the J gene end by 6 bases; junction bases not matched to a gene: 8. As DNA, the CDR3 is TGTGCCAGCAGCTTAGATGGACAGGGTACCCGCGAGCAGTACTTC. Amino acid sequence: CASSLDGQGTREQYF. The variable domain in full, completed from reference TRBV7-2 and TRBJ2-7, reads GAGVSQSPSNKVTEKGKDVELRCDPISGHTALYWYRQSLGQGLEFLIYFQGNSAPDKSGLPSDRFSAERTGGSVSTLTIQRTQQEDSAVYLCASSLDGQGTREQYFGPGTRLTVT.

The genes are TRBV19 and TRBJ2-7; TRBD1 matches at 9 bases. J lost 6 bases, V lost 4 bases, and 13 bases had no gene match. The CDR3 is made up of 16 amino acids. CDR1 is LNHDA, CDR2 SQIVND, per germline (reference sequence). CDR3 DNA sequence: TGTGCCAGTAGTAGGTTCTTAGGACAGGGGATAACCGAGCAGTACTTC. Translation: CASSRFLGQGITEQYF.

This clone was observed once. V is TRBV5-1 and J is TRBJ1-1, with D possibly TRBD1 on 6 matching bases. This CDR3 spans 17 amino acids. The germline V gene has CDR1 SGHRS and CDR2 YFSETQ. V shed 0 bases and J shed 2 bases, with 17 bases lying between them. CDR3: CASSLEGGRGDNTEAFF. CDR3 in DNA: TGCGCCAGCAGCTTGGAGGGGGGGCGAGGGGATAACACTGAAGCTTTCTTT.

This clone occurred a few times. This chain links TRBV28 with TRBJ1-2; TRBD1 matches 7 bases. V lost 5 bases and J lost 0; bases outside the gene matches: 18. CDR3 length equals 19 residues. Germline-derived CDR1 and CDR2 are MDHEN and SYDVKM. The CDR3 loop is CASSLTGQIPQNPNYGYTF. In nucleotides, the CDR3 is TGTGCCAGCAGTCTCACGGGACAGATACCCCAAAATCCTAACTATGGCTACACCTTC.

The chain is built from TRBV5-1 and TRBJ2-7; TRBD1 agrees at 8 bases. V trimming: 1 base; J trimming: 0 bases; junction bases outside the gene matches: 3. CDR1 is SGHRS, CDR2 YFSETQ, per germline. The CDR3 has 15 amino acids. In DNA, the CDR3 is TGCGCCAGCAGCTTGTTGCAGGGGGCCTCCTACGAGCAGTACTTC. Protein product: CASSLLQGASYEQYF. Drawing the rest from reference TRBV5-1 and TRBJ2-7, the complete variable domain is KAGVTQTPRYLIKTRGQQVTLSCSPISGHRSVSWYQQTPGQGLQFLFEYFSETQRNKGNFPGRFSGRQFSNSRSEMNVSTLELGDSALYLCASSLLQGASYEQYFGPGTRLTVT.

This chain connects TRBV3-1 (or the pseudogene TRBV3-2) to TRBJ2-1; a possible D gene is TRBD2 (6 bases). Germline loops: CDR1 LGHDT, CDR2 YNNKEL (reference sequence). The CDR3 extends over 15 amino acids. Trimming removed 6 bases from V and 9 bases from J, with 21 bases in between. CDR3 protein: CASRPYRDFEGEQFF. The CDR3 DNA reads TGTGCCAGCAGGCCTTACCGGGACTTCGAGGGTGAGCAGTTCTTC.

The gene calls are TRBV12-3 or TRBV12-4 and TRBJ1-2; 7 bases are a match to TRBD1. CDR3 length: 13 residues. V shed 5 bases, J shed 7 bases, and the junction held 7 bases outside the gene matches. As DNA, the CDR3 is TGTGCCAGCAGTCCAGGGGGGACGCGTGGCTACACCTTC. Amino acid sequence: CASSPGGTRGYTF.

This clone was observed a handful of times. The chain couples TRBV27 to TRBJ1-2, with D hard to call. V gave up 4 bases and J gave up 0 bases, with 15 bases separating them. This CDR3 is built from 16 residues. Per the germline V gene, CDR1 is MNHEY and CDR2 is SMNVEV (reference sequence). The DNA for the CDR3 is TGTGCCAGCAGTTCCCAATCTGGCGGAGCTAACTATGGCTACACCTTC. The encoded protein is CASSSQSGGANYGYTF.

V gene TRBV28 combines with J gene TRBJ1-2, with 10 bases fitting TRBD1. Germline loops: CDR1 MDHEN, CDR2 SYDVKM. This CDR3 comprises 16 residues. V trimming: 6 bases; J trimming: 5 bases; junction bases outside the gene matches: 12. CDR3 bases: TGTGCCAGCAGAGCGACCGGGACAGGGGCCGGGTATGGCTACACCTTC. It encodes CASRATGTGAGYGYTF.

The genes are TRBV10-2 and TRBJ1-1, with 7 positions matching TRBD1. Germline trimming cut 4 bases from V and 5 bases from J; bases unmatched to any gene: 7. Germline CDR1 and CDR2: WSHSY and SAAADI. The CDR3 is 14 residues long. In nucleotides, the CDR3 is TGCGCCAGCAGTGGGAGACAGGGCCCAACTGAAGCTTTCTTT. Translation gives CASSGRQGPTEAFF.

The count of this clone is one. This chain joins TRBV4-2 and TRBJ1-1; no reliable D call. V was shortened by 1 base and J by 3 bases, with 12 bases between the two germline ends. The length of the CDR3 is 15 residues. From germline, CDR1 is LGHNA and CDR2 YNFKEQ. The CDR3 spells CASSQGFAGDTEAFF. The CDR3 DNA sequence: TGTGCCAGCAGCCAAGGGTTTGCGGGTGACACTGAAGCTTTCTTT.

The rearrangement joins TRBV18 to TRBJ2-7; the match to TRBD2 covers 10 bases. Germline-derived CDR1 and CDR2 are KGHSH and LQKENI. J lost 6 bases, V lost 2 bases, and 7 bases had no gene match. The CDR3 sequence is 15 residues long. The CDR3 nucleotides read TGTGCCAGCTCACCATCCAGCGGGAGGGCGGGCGAGCAGTACTTC. Translated: CASSPSSGRAGEQYF.

The chain combines TRBV19 with TRBJ2-3, with TRBD1 matching over 8 bases. The CDR3 consists of 17 residues. The germline V gene has CDR1 LNHDA and CDR2 SQIVND (reference sequence). After removal of 1 base from V and 4 bases from J, the junction contained 10 bases not matched to a gene. DNA of the CDR3: TGTGCCAGTAGTATAGTCCCCGGACAGGGAAGGGCAGATACGCAGTATTTT. Its translation: CASSIVPGQGRADTQYF.

The rearrangement joins TRBV27 to TRBJ1-5; a weak D match, TRBD1 (6 bases). Germline values: CDR1 MNHEY, CDR2 SMNVEV (reference sequence). V gave up 6 bases and J gave up 0 bases, with 6 bases separating them. The CDR3 spans 13 residues. Here the CDR3 reads CASRDSSNQPQHF. CDR3 in DNA: TGTGCCAGCAGGGACAGTAGCAATCAGCCCCAGCATTTT.

This clone has just one count. This chain uses TRBV6-4 with TRBJ2-2, with a weak D call TRBD1 (5 bases). CDR1 and CDR2 from the germline V gene are MRHNA and SNTAGT. Trimming removed 4 bases at V and 6 bases at J, with 9 bases between. There are 13 residues in the CDR3. Written as DNA, the CDR3 is TGTGCCAGCAGTGCTGAAGGGGCCGGGGAGCTGTTTTTT. Its protein product is CASSAEGAGELFF.

The V and J genes are TRBV21-1 and TRBJ2-6; TRBD1 was called by the table and not checked on the DNA. TRBV21-1 is recorded as a pseudogene. The CDR3 spans 18 residues. The CDR3 protein is CASSKDGRDSSGANVLTF. The CDR3, as DNA: TGTGCCAGCAGCAAAGACGGAAGGGACAGCTCTGGGGCCAACGTCCTGACTTTC.

This clone was seen a handful of times. The rearrangement joins TRBV6-1 to TRBJ1-5; a weak D match, TRBD1 (5 bases). There are 16 residues in the CDR3. In germline, CDR1 is MNHNS, CDR2 SASEGT. Trimming pared 2 bases from V and 1 base from J, leaving 12 bases between. The CDR3 is CASSERGKWSNQPQHF. Here the CDR3 DNA reads TGTGCCAGCAGTGAAAGGGGTAAGTGGAGCAATCAGCCCCAGCATTTT.

This chain connects TRBV5-1 to TRBJ2-3; TRBD1 matches at 10 bases. CDR3 length equals 14 residues. V dropped 4 bases and J dropped 4; count of bases not matched to a gene: 3. CDR1 and CDR2 from the germline V gene are SGHRS and YFSETQ. Here the CDR3 DNA reads TGCGCCAGCAGCCCCGGGACAGGGGCAGATACGCAGTATTTT. Translation: CASSPGTGADTQYF. The complete variable domain, with remaining parts taken from reference TRBV5-1 and TRBJ2-3, reads KAGVTQTPRYLIKTRGQQVTLSCSPISGHRSVSWYQQTPGQGLQFLFEYFSETQRNKGNFPGRFSGRQFSNSRSEMNVSTLELGDSALYLCASSPGTGADTQYFGPGTRLTVL.

The genes are TRBV28 and TRBJ2-7; TRBD1 aligns across 9 bases. The CDR3 spans 17 residues. CDR1 and CDR2 from the germline V gene are MDHEN and SYDVKM. V dropped 5 bases and J dropped 4; count of bases not matched to a gene: 15. CDR3 region: CASSVGSGTGWKYEQYF. The CDR3 DNA reads as TGTGCCAGCAGTGTCGGGTCAGGGACAGGGTGGAAATACGAGCAGTACTTC.

This clone occurred a few times. The chain couples TRBV11-3 to TRBJ1-1; 7 bases are a match to TRBD1. Germline V gene data show CDR1 as SGHNT and CDR2 as YENEEA. The CDR3 consists of 14 residues. V dropped 5 bases and J dropped 1; count of bases not matched to a gene: 4. The CDR3 bases are TGTGCCAGCAGCCGACAGGGCGGGAACACTGAAGCTTTCTTT. Encoded protein: CASSRQGGNTEAFF.